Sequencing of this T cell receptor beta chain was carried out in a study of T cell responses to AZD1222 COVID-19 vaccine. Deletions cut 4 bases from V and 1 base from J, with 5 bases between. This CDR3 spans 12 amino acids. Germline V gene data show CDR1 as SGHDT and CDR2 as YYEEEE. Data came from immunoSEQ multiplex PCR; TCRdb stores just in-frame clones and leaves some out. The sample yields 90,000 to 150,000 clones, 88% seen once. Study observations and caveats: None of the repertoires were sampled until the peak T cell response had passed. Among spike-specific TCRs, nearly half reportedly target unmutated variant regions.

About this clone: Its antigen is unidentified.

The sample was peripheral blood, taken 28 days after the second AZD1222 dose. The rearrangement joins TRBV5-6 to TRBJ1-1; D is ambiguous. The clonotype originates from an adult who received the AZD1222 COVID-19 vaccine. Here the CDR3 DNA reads TGTGCCAGCAGCCGGACGAACACTGAAGCTTTCTTT. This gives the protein CASSRTNTEAFF.